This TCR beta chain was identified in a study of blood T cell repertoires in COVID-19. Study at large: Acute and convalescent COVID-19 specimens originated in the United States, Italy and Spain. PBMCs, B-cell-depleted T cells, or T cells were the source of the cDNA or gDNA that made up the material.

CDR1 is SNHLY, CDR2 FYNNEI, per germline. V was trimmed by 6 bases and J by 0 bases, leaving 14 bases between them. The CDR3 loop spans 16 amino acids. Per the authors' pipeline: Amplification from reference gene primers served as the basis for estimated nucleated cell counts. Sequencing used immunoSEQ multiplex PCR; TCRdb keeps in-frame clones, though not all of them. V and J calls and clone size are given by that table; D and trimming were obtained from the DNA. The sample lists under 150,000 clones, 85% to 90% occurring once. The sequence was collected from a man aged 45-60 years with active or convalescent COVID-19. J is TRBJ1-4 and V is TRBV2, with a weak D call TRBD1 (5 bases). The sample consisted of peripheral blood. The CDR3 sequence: CASRPDRIATNEKLFF. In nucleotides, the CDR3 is TGTGCCAGCAGACCTGACAGAATCGCAACTAATGAAAAACTGTTTTTT.